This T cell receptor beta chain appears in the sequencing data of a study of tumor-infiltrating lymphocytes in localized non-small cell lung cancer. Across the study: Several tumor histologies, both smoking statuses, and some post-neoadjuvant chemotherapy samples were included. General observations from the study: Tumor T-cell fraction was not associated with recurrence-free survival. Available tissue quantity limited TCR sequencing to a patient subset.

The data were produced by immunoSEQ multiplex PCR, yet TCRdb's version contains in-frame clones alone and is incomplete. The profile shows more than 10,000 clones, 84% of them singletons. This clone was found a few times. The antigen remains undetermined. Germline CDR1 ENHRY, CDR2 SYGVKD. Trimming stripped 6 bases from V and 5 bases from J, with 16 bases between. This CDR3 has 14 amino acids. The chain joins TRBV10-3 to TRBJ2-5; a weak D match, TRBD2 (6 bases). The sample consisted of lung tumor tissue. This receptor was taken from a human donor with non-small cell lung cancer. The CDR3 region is CAIRSPGAGETQYF. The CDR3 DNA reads TGTGCCATCAGAAGCCCGGGAGCCGGCGAGACCCAGTACTTC.